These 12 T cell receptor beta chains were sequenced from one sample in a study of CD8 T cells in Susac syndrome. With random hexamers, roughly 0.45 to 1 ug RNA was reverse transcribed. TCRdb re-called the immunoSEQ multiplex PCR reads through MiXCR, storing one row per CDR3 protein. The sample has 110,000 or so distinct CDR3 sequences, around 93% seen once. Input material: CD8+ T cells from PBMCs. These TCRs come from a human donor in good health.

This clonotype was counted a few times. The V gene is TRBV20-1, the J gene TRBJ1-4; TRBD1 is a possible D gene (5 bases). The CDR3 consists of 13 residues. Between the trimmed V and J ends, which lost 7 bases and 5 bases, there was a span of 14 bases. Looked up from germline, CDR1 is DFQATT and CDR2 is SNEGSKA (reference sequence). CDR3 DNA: TGCAGTGTCACAGACAGACTAAATGAAAAACTGTTTTTT. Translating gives CSVTDRLNEKLFF.

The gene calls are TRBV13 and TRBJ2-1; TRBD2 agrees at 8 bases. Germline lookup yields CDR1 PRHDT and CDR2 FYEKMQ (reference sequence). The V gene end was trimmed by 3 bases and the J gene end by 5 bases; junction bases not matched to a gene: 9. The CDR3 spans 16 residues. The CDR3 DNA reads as TGTGCCAGCAGCTTTCGACCGGGAGGGCCGAACAATGAGCAGTTCTTC. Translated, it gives CASSFRPGGPNNEQFF.

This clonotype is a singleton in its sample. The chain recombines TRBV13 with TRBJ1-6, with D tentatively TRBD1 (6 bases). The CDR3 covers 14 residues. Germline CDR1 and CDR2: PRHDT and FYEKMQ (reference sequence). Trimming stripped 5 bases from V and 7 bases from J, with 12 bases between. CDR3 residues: CASSHRVENSPLHF. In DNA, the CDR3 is TGTGCCAGCAGCCACAGGGTAGAGAATTCACCCCTCCACTTT.

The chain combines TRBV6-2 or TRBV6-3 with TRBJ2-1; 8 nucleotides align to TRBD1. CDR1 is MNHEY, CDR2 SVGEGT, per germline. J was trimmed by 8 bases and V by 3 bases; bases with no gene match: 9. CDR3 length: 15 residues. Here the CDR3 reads CASSYGYRGMDEQFF. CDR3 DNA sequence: TGTGCCAGCAGTTATGGATACAGGGGGATGGATGAGCAGTTCTTC.

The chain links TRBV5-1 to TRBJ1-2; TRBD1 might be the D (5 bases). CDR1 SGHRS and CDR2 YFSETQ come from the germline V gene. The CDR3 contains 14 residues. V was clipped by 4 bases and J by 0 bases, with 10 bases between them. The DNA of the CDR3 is TGCGCCAGCAGCCCGGACATTTCTAACTATGGCTACACCTTC. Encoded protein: CASSPDISNYGYTF.

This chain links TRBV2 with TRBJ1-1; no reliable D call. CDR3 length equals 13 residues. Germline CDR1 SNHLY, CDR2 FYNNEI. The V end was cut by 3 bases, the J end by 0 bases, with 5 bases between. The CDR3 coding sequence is TGTGCCAGCAGTGATGGGCTGAACACTGAAGCTTTCTTT. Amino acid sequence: CASSDGLNTEAFF.

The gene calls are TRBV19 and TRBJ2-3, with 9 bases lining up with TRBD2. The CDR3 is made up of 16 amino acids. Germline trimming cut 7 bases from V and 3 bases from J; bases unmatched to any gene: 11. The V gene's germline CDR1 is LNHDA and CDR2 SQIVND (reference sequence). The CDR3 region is CASKNLGTSLTDTQYF. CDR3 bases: TGTGCCAGTAAGAACCTTGGGACTAGCTTAACAGATACGCAGTATTTT. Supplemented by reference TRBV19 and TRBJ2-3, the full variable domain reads DGGITQSPKYLFRKEGQNVTLSCEQNLNHDAMYWYRQDPGQGLRLIYYSQIVNDFQKGDIAEGYSVSREKKESFPLTVTSAQKNPTAFYLCASKNLGTSLTDTQYFGPGTRLTVL.

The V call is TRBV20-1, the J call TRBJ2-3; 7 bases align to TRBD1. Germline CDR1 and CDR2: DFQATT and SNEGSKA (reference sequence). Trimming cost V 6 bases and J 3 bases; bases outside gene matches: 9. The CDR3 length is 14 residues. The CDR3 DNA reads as TGCAGTGCCCAAGACAGGGTGCGGACAGATACGCAGTATTTT. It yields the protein CSAQDRVRTDTQYF.

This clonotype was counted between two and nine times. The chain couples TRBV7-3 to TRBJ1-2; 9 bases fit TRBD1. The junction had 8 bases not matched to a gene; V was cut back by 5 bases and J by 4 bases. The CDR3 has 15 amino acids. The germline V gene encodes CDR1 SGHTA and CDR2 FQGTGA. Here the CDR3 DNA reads TGTGCCAGCAGCCCTTCTTCGGACAGGGGCTATGGCTACACCTTC. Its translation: CASSPSSDRGYGYTF.

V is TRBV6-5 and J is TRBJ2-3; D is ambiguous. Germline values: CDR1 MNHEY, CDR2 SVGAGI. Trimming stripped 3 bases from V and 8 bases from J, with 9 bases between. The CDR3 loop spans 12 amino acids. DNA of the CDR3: TGTGCCAGCAGTTATGAGTCTGGTACGCAGTATTTT. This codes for CASSYESGTQYF.

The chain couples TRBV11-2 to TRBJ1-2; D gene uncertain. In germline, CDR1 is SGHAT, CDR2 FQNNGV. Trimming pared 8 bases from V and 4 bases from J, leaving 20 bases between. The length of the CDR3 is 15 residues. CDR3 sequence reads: CASRNPGSNFYGYTF. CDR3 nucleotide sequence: TGTGCCAGCCGCAATCCCGGCAGCAACTTCTATGGCTACACCTTC. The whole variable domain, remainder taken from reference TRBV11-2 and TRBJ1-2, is EAGVAQSPRYKIIEKRQSVAFWCNPISGHATLYWYQQILGQGPKLLIQFQNNGVVDDSQLPKDRFSAERLKGVDSTLKIQPAKLEDSAVYLCASRNPGSNFYGYTFGSGTRLTVV.

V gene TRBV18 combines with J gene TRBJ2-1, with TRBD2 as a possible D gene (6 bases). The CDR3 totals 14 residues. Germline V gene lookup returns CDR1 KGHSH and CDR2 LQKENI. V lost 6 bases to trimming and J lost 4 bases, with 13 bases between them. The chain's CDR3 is CASSRDRGYNEQFF. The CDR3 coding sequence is TGTGCCAGCTCCAGAGACCGGGGGTACAATGAGCAGTTCTTC.